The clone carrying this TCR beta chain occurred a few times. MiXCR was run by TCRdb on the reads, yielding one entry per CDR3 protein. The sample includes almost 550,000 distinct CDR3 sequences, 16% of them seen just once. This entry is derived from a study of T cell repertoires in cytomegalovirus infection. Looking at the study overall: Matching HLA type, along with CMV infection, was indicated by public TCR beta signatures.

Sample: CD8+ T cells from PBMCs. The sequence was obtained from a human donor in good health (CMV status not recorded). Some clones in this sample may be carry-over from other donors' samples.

The CDR3 DNA is TGTGCCATCAGTGGGGGACTAGCGGGAGAGGCAGATACGCAGTATTTT. Protein sequence: CAISGGLAGEADTQYF. V usage is TRBV10-3 and J usage is TRBJ2-3; 14 nucleotides align to TRBD2. Germline trimming cut 4 bases from V and 4 bases from J; bases unmatched to any gene: 4. The CDR3 extends over 16 amino acids. Germline loops: CDR1 ENHRY, CDR2 SYGVKD.